This TCR beta chain was sequenced for a study of cytomegalovirus exposure and HLA in healthy donors. Points from the study as a whole: A cluster of highly shared sequence variants was likely a sequencing artifact. Information on immune exposure was restricted to one variable (CMV serostatus).

The germline CDR1 and CDR2 sequences are MNHEY and SVGAGI. V lost 0 bases to trimming and J lost 10 bases; unmatched junction nucleotides: 9. CDR3 size: 16 residues. Primers included in the PCR were 60 Vbeta and 13 Jbeta primers. Only in-frame clones appear in the TCRdb table, and some are missing; sequencing was by immunoSEQ multiplex PCR. The sample yields about 54,000 clones, of which the top ten take up approximately 6.8%. Of note for this clone: Antigen unknown.

The receptor was isolated from a woman in her thirties or forties in good health and CMV-seronegative. The sample taken for sequencing was PBMCs. This chain links TRBV6-5 with TRBJ1-6; 7 bases map to TRBD1. The CDR3 is CASSYSNGPGGSPLHF. For the CDR3, the DNA is TGTGCCAGCAGTTACTCGAACGGACCAGGGGGGTCACCCCTCCACTTT.